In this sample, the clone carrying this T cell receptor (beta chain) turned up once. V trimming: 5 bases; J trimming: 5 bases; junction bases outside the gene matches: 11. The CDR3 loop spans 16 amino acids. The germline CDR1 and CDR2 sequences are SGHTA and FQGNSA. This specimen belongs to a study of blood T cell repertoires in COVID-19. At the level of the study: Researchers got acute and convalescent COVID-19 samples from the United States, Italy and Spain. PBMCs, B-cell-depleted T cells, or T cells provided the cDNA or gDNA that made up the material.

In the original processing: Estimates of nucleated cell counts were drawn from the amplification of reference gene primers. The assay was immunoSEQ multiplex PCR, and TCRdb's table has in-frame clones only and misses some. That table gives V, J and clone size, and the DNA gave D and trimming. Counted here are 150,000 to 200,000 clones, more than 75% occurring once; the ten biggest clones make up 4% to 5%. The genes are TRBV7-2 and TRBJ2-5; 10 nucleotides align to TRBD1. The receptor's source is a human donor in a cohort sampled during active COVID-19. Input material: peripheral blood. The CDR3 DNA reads TGTGCCAGCAGCCTCCAACCGGGACAGGGGAGGGAGACCCAGTACTTC. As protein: CASSLQPGQGRETQYF.